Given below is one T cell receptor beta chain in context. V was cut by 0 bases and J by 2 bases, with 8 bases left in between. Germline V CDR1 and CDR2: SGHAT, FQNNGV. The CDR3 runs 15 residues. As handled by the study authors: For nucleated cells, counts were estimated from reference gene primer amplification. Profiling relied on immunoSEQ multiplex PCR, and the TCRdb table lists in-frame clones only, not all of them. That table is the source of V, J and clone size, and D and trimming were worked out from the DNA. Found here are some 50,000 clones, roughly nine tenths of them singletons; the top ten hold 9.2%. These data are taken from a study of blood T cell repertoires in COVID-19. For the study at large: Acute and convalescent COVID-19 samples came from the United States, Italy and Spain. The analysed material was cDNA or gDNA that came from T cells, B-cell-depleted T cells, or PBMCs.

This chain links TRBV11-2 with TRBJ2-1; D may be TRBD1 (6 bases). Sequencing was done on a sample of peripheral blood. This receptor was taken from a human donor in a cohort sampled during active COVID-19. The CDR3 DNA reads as TGTGCCAGCAGCTTAGACAGGGGACCCTACAATGAGCAGTTCTTC. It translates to CASSLDRGPYNEQFF. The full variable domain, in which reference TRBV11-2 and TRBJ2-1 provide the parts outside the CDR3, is EAGVAQSPRYKIIEKRQSVAFWCNPISGHATLYWYQQILGQGPKLLIQFQNNGVVDDSQLPKDRFSAERLKGVDSTLKIQPAKLEDSAVYLCASSLDRGPYNEQFFGPGTRLTVL.